This record concerns one T cell receptor (beta chain) sequence. The data stem from a study of blood T cell repertoires in COVID-19. Germline CDR1 is MDHEN and CDR2 is SYDVKM. V was shortened by 8 bases and J by 0 bases, with 17 bases between the two germline ends. This CDR3 region has 16 residues. Method: immunoSEQ multiplex PCR; TCRdb's copy keeps in-frame clones and lacks some. Of 70,000 to 80,000 clones listed, 84% were seen once; the top ten hold over 9.5%. Sequenced sample: peripheral blood. This sequence originates from a human donor in a cohort sampled during active COVID-19. This chain connects TRBV28 to TRBJ2-4; TRBD1 might be the D (5 bases). The CDR3 protein is CASGGAAALAKNIQYF. The CDR3 DNA reads TGTGCCAGCGGTGGGGCGGCGGCACTAGCCAAAAACATTCAGTACTTC.